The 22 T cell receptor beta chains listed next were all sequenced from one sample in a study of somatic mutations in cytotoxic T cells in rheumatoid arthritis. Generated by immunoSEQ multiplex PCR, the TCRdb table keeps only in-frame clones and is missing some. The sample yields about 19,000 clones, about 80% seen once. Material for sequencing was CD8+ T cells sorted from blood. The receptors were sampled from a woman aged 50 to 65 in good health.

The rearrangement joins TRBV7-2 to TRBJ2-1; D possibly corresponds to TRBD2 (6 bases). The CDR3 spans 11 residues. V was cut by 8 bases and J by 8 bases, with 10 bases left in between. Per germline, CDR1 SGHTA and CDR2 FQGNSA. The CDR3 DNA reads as TGTGCCAGCGGGTGGGGGGATGAGCAGTTCTTC. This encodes CASGWGDEQFF.

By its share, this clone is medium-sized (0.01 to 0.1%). The CDR3 bases are TGTGCCAGTAGTATTTTCGGGAGCGTCTACGAGCAGTACTTC. Translated, it gives CASSIFGSVYEQYF. This chain uses TRBV19 with TRBJ2-7, with a possible D match to TRBD2 (6 bases). This CDR3 region has 14 residues. The V and J ends lost 3 bases and 3 bases respectively, with 12 bases between them. Looked up from germline, CDR1 is LNHDA and CDR2 is SQIVND (reference sequence).

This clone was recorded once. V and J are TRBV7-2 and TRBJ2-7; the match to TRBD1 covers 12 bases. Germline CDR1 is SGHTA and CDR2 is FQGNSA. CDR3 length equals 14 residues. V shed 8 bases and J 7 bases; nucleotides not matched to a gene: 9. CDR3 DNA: TGTGCCAGCTCTCCGGGACAGGGGGCGCGGGAGCAGTACTTC. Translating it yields CASSPGQGAREQYF.

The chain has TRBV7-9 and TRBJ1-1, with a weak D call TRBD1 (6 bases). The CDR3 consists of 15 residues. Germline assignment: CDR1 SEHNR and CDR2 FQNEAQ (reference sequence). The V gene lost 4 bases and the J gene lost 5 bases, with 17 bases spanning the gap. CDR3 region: CASSYPTGMGTEAFF. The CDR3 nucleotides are TGTGCCAGCAGCTACCCCACAGGGATGGGGACTGAAGCTTTCTTT.

In DNA, the CDR3 is TGTGCCAGCAGCTTTAAAGGCCTGCAAGAGACCCAGTACTTC. Translated: CASSFKGLQETQYF. The chain joins TRBV5-4 to TRBJ2-5; D is unclear. CDR3 size: 14 residues. V shed 2 bases and J shed 2 bases, with 10 bases lying between them. Germline V lookup: CDR1 SGHNT, CDR2 YYREEE (reference sequence).

For the CDR3, the DNA is TGTGCCAGCAGCTTAAAGGTGGACGAGCAGTACTTC. It specifies CASSLKVDEQYF. V gene TRBV7-9 combines with J gene TRBJ2-7; D not resolved. The CDR3 loop spans 12 amino acids. Germline CDR1 and CDR2: SEHNR and FQNEAQ (reference sequence). With 2 bases removed from V and 5 bases from J, the gap between germline ends came to 7 bases.

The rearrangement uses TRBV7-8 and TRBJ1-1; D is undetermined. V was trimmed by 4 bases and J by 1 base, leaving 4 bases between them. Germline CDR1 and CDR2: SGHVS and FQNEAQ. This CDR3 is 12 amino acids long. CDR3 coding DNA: TGTGCCAGCAGCTGGGGGAACACTGAAGCTTTCTTT. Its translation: CASSWGNTEAFF.

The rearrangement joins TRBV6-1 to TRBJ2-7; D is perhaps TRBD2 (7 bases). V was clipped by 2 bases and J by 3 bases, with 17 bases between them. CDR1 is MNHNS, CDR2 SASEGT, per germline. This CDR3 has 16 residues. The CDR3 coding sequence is TGTGCCAGCAGTGAAATGGGGAGGGACAAATACTACGAGCAGTACTTC. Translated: CASSEMGRDKYYEQYF.

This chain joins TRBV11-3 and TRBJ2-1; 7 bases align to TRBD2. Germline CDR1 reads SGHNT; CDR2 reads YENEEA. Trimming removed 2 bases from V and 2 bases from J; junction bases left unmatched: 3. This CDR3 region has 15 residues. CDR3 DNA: TGTGCCAGCAGCTTATCTAGCGGCCCCTACAATGAGCAGTTCTTC. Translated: CASSLSSGPYNEQFF.

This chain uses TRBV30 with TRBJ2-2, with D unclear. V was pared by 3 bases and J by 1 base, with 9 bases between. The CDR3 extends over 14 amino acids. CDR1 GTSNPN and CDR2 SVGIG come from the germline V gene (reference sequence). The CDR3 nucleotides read TGTGCCTGGAGCTATGGGCTGAACACCGGGGAGCTGTTTTTT. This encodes CAWSYGLNTGELFF.

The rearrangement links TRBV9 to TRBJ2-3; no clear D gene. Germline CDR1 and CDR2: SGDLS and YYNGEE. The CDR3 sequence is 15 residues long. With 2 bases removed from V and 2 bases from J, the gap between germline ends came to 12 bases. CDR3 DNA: TGTGCCAGCAGCGTGGACGGGTCCTCCACAGATACGCAGTATTTT. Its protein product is CASSVDGSSTDTQYF.

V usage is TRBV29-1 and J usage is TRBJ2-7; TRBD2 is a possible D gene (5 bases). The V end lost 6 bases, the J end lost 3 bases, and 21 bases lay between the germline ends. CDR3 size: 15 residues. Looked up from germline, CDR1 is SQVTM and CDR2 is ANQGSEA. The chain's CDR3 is CSVLRAGEGYYEQYF. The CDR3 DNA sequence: TGCAGCGTCCTGCGAGCCGGAGAGGGCTACTACGAGCAGTACTTC.

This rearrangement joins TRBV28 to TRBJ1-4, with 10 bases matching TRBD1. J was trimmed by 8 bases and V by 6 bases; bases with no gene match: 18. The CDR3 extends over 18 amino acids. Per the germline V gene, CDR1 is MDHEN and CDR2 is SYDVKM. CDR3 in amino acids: CASRHGPGQGRFGEKLFF. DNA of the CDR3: TGTGCCAGCAGGCACGGACCGGGACAGGGGCGTTTTGGGGAAAAACTGTTTTTT. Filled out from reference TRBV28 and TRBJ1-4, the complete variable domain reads DVKVTQSSRYLVKRTGEKVFLECVQDMDHENMFWYRQDPGLGLRLIYFSYDVKMKEKGDIPEGYSVSREKKERFSLILESASTNQTSMYLCASRHGPGQGRFGEKLFFGSGTQLSVL.

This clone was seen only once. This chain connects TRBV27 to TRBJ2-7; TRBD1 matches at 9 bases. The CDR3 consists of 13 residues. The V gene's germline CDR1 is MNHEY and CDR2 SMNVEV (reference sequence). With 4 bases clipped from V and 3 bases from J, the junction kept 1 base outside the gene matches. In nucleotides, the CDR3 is TGTGCCAGCAGTTGGGACAGGGACTACGAGCAGTACTTC. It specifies CASSWDRDYEQYF.

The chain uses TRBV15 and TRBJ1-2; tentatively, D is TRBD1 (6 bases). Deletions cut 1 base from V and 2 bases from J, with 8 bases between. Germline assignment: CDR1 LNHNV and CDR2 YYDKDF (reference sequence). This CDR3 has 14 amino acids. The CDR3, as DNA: TGTGCCACCAGCAGAGTAACAGGGAACTATGGCTACACCTTC. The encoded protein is CATSRVTGNYGYTF.

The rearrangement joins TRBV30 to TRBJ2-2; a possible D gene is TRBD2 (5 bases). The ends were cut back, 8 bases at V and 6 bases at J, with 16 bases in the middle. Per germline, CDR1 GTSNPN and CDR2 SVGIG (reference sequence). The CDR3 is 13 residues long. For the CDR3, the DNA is TGTGCCCTGGAGGCAGGAGTAGCCGGGGAGCTGTTTTTT. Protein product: CALEAGVAGELFF.

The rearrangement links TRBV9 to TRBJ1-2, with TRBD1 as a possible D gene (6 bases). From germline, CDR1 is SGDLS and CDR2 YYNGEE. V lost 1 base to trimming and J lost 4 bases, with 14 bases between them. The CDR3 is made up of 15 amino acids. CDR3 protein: CASSVSGASGYGYTF. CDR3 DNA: TGTGCCAGCAGCGTATCAGGGGCCTCCGGCTATGGCTACACCTTC.

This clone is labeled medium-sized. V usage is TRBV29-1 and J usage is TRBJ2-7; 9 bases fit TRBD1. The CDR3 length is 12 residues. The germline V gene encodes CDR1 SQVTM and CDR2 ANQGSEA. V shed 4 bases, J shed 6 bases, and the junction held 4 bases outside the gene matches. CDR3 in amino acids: CSVGQGGSEQYF. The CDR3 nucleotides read TGCAGCGTTGGACAGGGGGGTAGCGAGCAGTACTTC.

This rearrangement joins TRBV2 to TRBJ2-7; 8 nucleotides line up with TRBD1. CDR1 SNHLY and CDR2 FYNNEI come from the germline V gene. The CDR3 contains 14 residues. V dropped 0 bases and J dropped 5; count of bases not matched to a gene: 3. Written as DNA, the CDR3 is TGTGCCAGCAGTGAAGCGGAGACAGGGGACGAGCAGTACTTC. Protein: CASSEAETGDEQYF. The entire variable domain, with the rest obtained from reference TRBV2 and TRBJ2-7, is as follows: EPEVTQTPSHQVTQMGQEVILRCVPISNHLYFYWYRQILGQKVEFLVSFYNNEISEKSEIFDDQFSVERPDGSNFTLKIRSTKLEDSAMYFCASSEAETGDEQYFGPGTRLTVT.

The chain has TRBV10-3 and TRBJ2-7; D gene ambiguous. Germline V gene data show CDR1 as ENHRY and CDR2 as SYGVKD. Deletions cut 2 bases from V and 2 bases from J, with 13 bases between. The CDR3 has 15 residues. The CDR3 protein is CAISEHEDGTYEQYF. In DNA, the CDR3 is TGTGCCATCAGTGAGCACGAGGACGGAACCTACGAGCAGTACTTC.

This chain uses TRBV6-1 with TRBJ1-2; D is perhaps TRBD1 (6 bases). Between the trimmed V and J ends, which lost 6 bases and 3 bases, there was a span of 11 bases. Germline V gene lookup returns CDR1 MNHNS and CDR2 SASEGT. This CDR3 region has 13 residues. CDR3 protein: CASRHRVDYGYTF. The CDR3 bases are TGTGCCAGCAGGCACAGGGTGGACTATGGCTACACCTTC.

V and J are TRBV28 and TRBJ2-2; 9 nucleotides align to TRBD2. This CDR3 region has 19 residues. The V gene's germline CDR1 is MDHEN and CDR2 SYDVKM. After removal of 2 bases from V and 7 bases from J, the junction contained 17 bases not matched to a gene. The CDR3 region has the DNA TGTGCCAGCAGTTTAGACTCGCGGGGGGGCCCCCGGGTGGTCGGGGAGCTGTTTTTT. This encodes CASSLDSRGGPRVVGELFF.